This T cell receptor (beta chain) was observed in a study of OX40 agonist ivuxolimab in advanced cancers. Findings and limits, study-wide: Nonresponders, in some cases, also had low normalized T-cell clonal expansion. Averaged across samples, CD8+ T cells carried more expanded clones than CD4+ did.

Assay: immunoSEQ multiplex PCR; the TCRdb copy retains only in-frame clones and omits some. The sample yields more than 60,000 clones, roughly four fifths seen once. CDR3 size: 12 residues. Germline CDR1 and CDR2: KGHSH and LQKENI. To note about this clone: Its antigen is unknown. The junction departs from germline at one end; a sequencing error may be responsible.

The chain joins TRBV18 to TRBJ1-3; D unresolved. The TCR originated in an adult with an advanced solid tumor such as melanoma, head and neck, liver or kidney cancer. The sample in question was CD4+ or CD8+ T cells sorted from blood, obtained in a trial of the OX40 agonist ivuxolimab. Written as DNA, the CDR3 is TGTGCCAGCTCACCAAAAAAGGGCGAATCCAGATTT. It codes for CASSPKKGESRF. Looking up the rest from reference TRBV18 and TRBJ1-3 gives the full variable domain: NAGVMQNPRHLVRRRGQEARLRCSPMKGHSHVYWYRQLPEEGLKFMVYLQKENIIDESGMPKERFSAEFPKEGPSILRIQQVVRGDSAAYFCASSPKKGESRFGEGSWLTVV.